The clone carrying this TCR beta chain has only a few counts. The target antigen is unknown. The 5'RACE method, run with constant-segment primers, produced TCR alpha and TCR beta cDNA libraries (carrying sample barcodes and UMIs). In TCRdb, the 5' RACE reads were re-called with MiXCR into one record per CDR3 protein. This table holds 200,000 to 250,000 distinct CDR3 sequences, approximately 15% found once. The sample comes from a study of T-cell memory formation after mild COVID-19. The study's findings and limits: Clones that contracted from day 15 to 85 were balanced CD4/CD8, while later expanders leaned CD4+.

Trimming took 1 base from V and 6 from J, leaving 14 bases between them. The germline V gene encodes CDR1 SGHDT and CDR2 YYEEEE. There are 15 residues in the CDR3. Sequenced sample: PBMCs or a T cell subset sorted from them (not recorded which). The chain uses TRBV5-6 and TRBJ2-1; a weak D match, TRBD1 (5 bases). This clonotype originated in an adult woman who had mild COVID-19 (a few samples of this study predate the infection). Cell type and time point are not known. As DNA, the CDR3 is TGTGCCAGCAGCTTGTTTGGACAATTACTCAATGAGCAGTTCTTC. Protein sequence: CASSLFGQLLNEQFF.